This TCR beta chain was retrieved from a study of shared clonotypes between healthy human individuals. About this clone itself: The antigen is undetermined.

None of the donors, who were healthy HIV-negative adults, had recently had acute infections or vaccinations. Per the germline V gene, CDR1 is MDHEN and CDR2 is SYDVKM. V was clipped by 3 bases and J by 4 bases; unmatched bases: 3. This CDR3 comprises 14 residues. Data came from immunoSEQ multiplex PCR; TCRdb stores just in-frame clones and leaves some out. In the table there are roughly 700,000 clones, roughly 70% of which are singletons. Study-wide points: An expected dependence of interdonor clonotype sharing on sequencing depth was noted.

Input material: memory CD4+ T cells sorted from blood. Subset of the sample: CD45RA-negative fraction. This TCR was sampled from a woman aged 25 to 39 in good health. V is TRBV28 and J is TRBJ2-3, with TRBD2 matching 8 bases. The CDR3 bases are TGTGCCAGCAGTTTCCAGGGACTAGCAGATACGCAGTATTTT. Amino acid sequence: CASSFQGLADTQYF.